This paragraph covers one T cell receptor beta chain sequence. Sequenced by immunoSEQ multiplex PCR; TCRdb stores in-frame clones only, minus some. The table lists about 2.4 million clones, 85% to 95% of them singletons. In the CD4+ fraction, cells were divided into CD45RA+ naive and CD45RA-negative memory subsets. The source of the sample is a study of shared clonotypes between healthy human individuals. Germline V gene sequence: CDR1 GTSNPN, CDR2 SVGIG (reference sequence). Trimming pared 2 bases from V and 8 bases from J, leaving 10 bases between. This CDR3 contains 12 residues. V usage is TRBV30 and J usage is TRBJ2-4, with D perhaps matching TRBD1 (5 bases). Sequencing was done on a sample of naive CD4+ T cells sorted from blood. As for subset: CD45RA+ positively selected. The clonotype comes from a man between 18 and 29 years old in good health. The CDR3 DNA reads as TGTGCCTGGAGTCCGGACATAGACATTCAGTACTTC. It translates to CAWSPDIDIQYF.